The present entry profiles one TCR beta chain with its context. Its cognate antigen has yet to be identified. Base qualities are not at hand, and no much larger clone is one base apart. Using a constant-region primer and ProtoScript II reverse transcriptase, TCRbeta-specific cDNA was reverse-transcribed from about 460 ng total RNA. Three nested multiplex PCR rounds, following a slightly modified ARM-PCR procedure, were used to build the TCRbeta libraries. Each of the first two PCR rounds ran for 9 to 10 cycles using multiplex TRBV1-TRBV30 forward primers together with a Cbeta reverse primer. Sample barcodes and Illumina adapters were added in a final 25-cycle PCR with Deep VentR polymerase. Before sequencing, amplicons of 200-500 bp were purified from gel using a QIAquick gel extraction kit. An Illumina HiSeq 2500 was used to sequence the TCRbeta amplicons with 250-bp paired-end reads. The study's processing was this. Reads were quality-trimmed with Trimmomatic v0.33, and paired reads were merged with FLASH v1.2.11 to recover full CDR3 sequences. V, D and J germline segments were assigned to the rearranged TCRbeta sequences by MiGEC v1.2.1b. Clonotype statistics and Shannon-Wiener diversity indices were calculated with VDJtools v1.0.0. To reduce sampling bias, subsequent analyses other than the diversity analysis used only the 250 most abundant clonotypes in each sample. TCRdb's own reprocessing of the public reads used fastp at Q25 and MiXCR and kept productive beta chains. CDR3 protein duplicates are merged, each entry listing the most common genes and DNA. The V and J calls come from TCRdb's annotation, not from the publication. The sample data list about 190,000 distinct CDR3 sequences, and around four fifths of these were observed just once. The biggest ten clones account for around 18% of the sample.

The junction shows trimming of 6 bases on V and 15 bases on J, plus 6 bases between the germline ends. Taken from the germline V gene, the CDR1 and CDR2 loops are MNHEY and SVGAGI. Inclusive of the bounding cysteine and phenylalanine, the CDR3 is 9 residues long. The retained sequence is limited to the CDR3, 27 bases, with the frame set at the first base. The data belong to a study of tumor-infiltrating lymphocytes in primary liver carcinoma (dated by TCRdb to about 2017). Concerning the study at large: Hepatocellular carcinoma (four) or combined HCC and intrahepatic cholangiocarcinoma (one) was present in the five patients, who were three men and two women aged 30 to 69 years. The five patients had tumors of stage T1-T3 N0M0, with maximum diameters ranging from roughly 4.2 to 10 cm. Each sample produced about 3.5 to 8 million productive TCRbeta reads, and read depth showed no significant difference between tissue types. The study combined TCRbeta repertoire sequencing, expression microarrays and whole-exome sequencing across five regions of each liver tumor, with adjacent normal tissue and blood. A total of around 35 specimens from 5 patients, comprising some 25 tumor regions, 5 adjacent noncancerous liver tissues and 5 peripheral blood samples, were covered by TCRbeta repertoire sequencing. To link TCRbeta repertoire diversity to the local molecular phenotype, the approximately 23 tumor region samples were profiled with Agilent mRNA microarrays. High reproducibility was observed for the technical replicate repertoires, with mean shared-clone rates approximately 0.9 and correlation coefficients above 0.98. Here is what the overall study found, with its caveats: With just a few patients in the study, the authors point out that the findings should be validated in a larger study. Only about 8-24% of top clones were present in all five regions of a tumor, suggesting spatial heterogeneity of tumor-infiltrating T cells. The top 250 clones accounted for a significantly greater share of the repertoire in tumors than in blood (p = 0.039). Comparison of CD4+ and CD8+ T cell repertoires was precluded by the use of bulk unsorted samples. Because only the TCR beta chain was sequenced and unpaired alpha chains were not captured, true repertoire diversity is likely underestimated. Repertoire overlap was higher between tumor regions (mean roughly 36%) than tumor-adjacent (17%) or tumor-blood (14%) pairs, consistent with antigen-driven expansion.

Without any cell sorting, total RNA and DNA were co-extracted from roughly 18-30 mg of bulk tissue using the AllPrep DNA/RNA mini kit. About 5 patients with histopathologically diagnosed primary liver carcinoma underwent surgical resection in China between November 2015 and early 2016. Patients had chronic HBV infection and were treatment-naive at sampling. Each tumor was sampled at five spatially separated regions: the superior, inferior, left-lateral and right-lateral poles and the tumor centre. More than 85% viable tumor cells were found by histology in every tumor sample. Pieces of fresh tumor and adjacent tissue were cut in half, with one half kept in RNAlater at -80 degrees C and the other half sent for histology.

The clonotype was recovered from a man between 40 and 49 years old with primary liver carcinoma and hepatitis B virus infection. Sequencing was carried out using tumor tissue from primary liver carcinoma. The chain links TRBV6-5 with TRBJ1-6, with an unclear D gene assignment. CDR3 reads: CASSCLLHF. The bases are TGTGCCAGCAGCTGCCTCCTCCACTTT.